Presented here are 16 T cell receptor beta chains from one specimen sequenced in a study of shared clonotypes between healthy human individuals. Profiling relied on immunoSEQ multiplex PCR, and the TCRdb table lists in-frame clones only, not all of them. The sample contains about 2.4 million clones, 85% to 95% of which appear only once. Material: naive CD4+ T cells sorted from blood. The sample's subset: CD45RA+ positively selected. Receptors originate from a man younger than 35 in good health.

This chain connects TRBV5-6 to TRBJ2-7; D possibly corresponds to TRBD2 (6 bases). Trimming took off 2 bases at V and 7 bases at J, with 13 bases between the two ends. The CDR3 has 13 residues. CDR1 is SGHDT and CDR2 is YYEEEE in the germline V gene. CDR3 region: CASSLGAGMEQYF. As DNA, the CDR3 is TGTGCCAGCAGCTTAGGAGCGGGCATGGAGCAGTACTTC.

This clone was seen more than once but under ten times. The CDR3 DNA is TGTGCCAGCACCCAAGGGTACTTGCTGGGCGAGCAGTACTTC. It is translated as CASTQGYLLGEQYF. The V call is TRBV6-5, the J call TRBJ2-7; D is unresolved. The CDR3 is 14 amino acids. Germline values: CDR1 MNHEY, CDR2 SVGAGI. V was shortened by 7 bases and J by 6 bases, with 19 bases between the two germline ends.

The chain employs TRBV5-1 and TRBJ2-7, with unresolved D. V lost 5 bases and J 3 bases, leaving 12 bases between the germline ends. The CDR3 runs 13 residues. The V gene's germline CDR1 is SGHRS and CDR2 YFSETQ. Here the CDR3 reads CASRMASFYEQYF. DNA for the CDR3: TGCGCCAGCAGGATGGCCAGCTTCTACGAGCAGTACTTC.

This sequence joins TRBV10-3 and TRBJ2-1, with TRBD2 as a possible D gene (6 bases). Trimming removed 8 bases at V and 5 bases at J, with 16 bases between. This CDR3 contains 14 residues. Germline V gene data show CDR1 as ENHRY and CDR2 as SYGVKD. The CDR3 loop is CAIGSGLKNNEQFF. Written as DNA, the CDR3 is TGTGCCATCGGTTCGGGACTCAAAAACAATGAGCAGTTCTTC.

The table lists this clone with a count of one. The chain links TRBV14 to TRBJ2-7; 7 bases map to TRBD1. The trim removed 6 bases at V and 3 bases at J, leaving 11 bases unmatched. Germline-derived CDR1 and CDR2 are SGHDN and FVKESK. There are 15 residues in the CDR3. The CDR3 region is CASSAKQGKYYEQYF. In nucleotides, the CDR3 is TGTGCCAGCAGTGCCAAACAGGGGAAGTACTACGAGCAGTACTTC.

The chain is built from TRBV5-6 and TRBJ1-6; 8 nucleotides match TRBD1. J was trimmed by 7 bases and V by 5 bases; bases with no gene match: 2. Per germline, CDR1 SGHDT and CDR2 YYEEEE. This CDR3 contains 13 residues. This chain's CDR3 is CASSTGGNSPLHF. For the CDR3, the DNA is TGTGCCAGCAGTACAGGGGGAAATTCACCCCTCCACTTT.

The chain couples TRBV15 to TRBJ1-4; D might be TRBD1 (5 bases). This CDR3 spans 15 amino acids. V gave up 6 bases and J gave up 5 bases, with 16 bases separating them. Germline loops: CDR1 LNHNV, CDR2 YYDKDF (reference sequence). The CDR3 nucleotides read TGTGCCACCAGAATAGAGGGACTAGGGAATGAAAAACTGTTTTTT. Translation gives CATRIEGLGNEKLFF.

The genes are TRBV19 and TRBJ2-3; 9 bases fit TRBD2. Germline trimming cut 10 bases from V and 5 bases from J; bases unmatched to any gene: 10. CDR1 and CDR2 from the germline V gene are LNHDA and SQIVND (reference sequence). The CDR3 has 14 residues. The CDR3 region is CATSSSGAGDTQYF. As DNA, the CDR3 is TGTGCCACTTCCTCTAGCGGGGCGGGAGATACGCAGTATTTT. The full variable domain, its missing parts supplied by reference TRBV19 and TRBJ2-3, is DGGITQSPKYLFRKEGQNVTLSCEQNLNHDAMYWYRQDPGQGLRLIYYSQIVNDFQKGDIAEGYSVSREKKESFPLTVTSAQKNPTAFYLCATSSSGAGDTQYFGPGTRLTVL.

In nucleotides, the CDR3 is TGTGCCAGCGCCACTATGGATTCACCCCTCCACTTT. Translation gives CASATMDSPLHF. The chain combines TRBV18 with TRBJ1-6; D call uncertain. The germline CDR1 and CDR2 sequences are KGHSH and LQKENI. CDR3 length: 12 residues. With 8 bases removed from V and 8 bases from J, the gap between germline ends came to 10 bases. Using reference TRBV18 and TRBJ1-6 for the parts outside the CDR3, the full variable domain is NAGVMQNPRHLVRRRGQEARLRCSPMKGHSHVYWYRQLPEEGLKFMVYLQKENIIDESGMPKERFSAEFPKEGPSILRIQQVVRGDSAAYFCASATMDSPLHFGNGTRLTVT.

This sequence joins TRBV7-9 and TRBJ2-2; D possibly corresponds to TRBD1 (6 bases). The V and J ends lost 5 bases and 6 bases respectively, with 16 bases between them. Germline V lookup: CDR1 SEHNR, CDR2 FQNEAQ (reference sequence). This CDR3 is built from 15 residues. CDR3 sequence (DNA): TGTGCCAGCAGCCTCCAGCCTACAGGGTCCGGGGAGCTGTTTTTT. This encodes CASSLQPTGSGELFF.

This rearrangement joins TRBV5-1 to TRBJ2-5; D is uncertain. The CDR3 length is 13 residues. Per the germline V gene, CDR1 is SGHRS and CDR2 is YFSETQ. V was pared by 4 bases and J by 5 bases, with 12 bases between. CDR3 in amino acids: CASSRIRSETQYF. Written as DNA, the CDR3 is TGCGCCAGCAGCCGGATTAGATCCGAGACCCAGTACTTC.

The genes are TRBV18 and TRBJ2-5; no clear D. The CDR3 runs 13 residues. Trimming removed 6 bases at V and 4 bases at J, with 12 bases between. Germline V gives CDR1 KGHSH, CDR2 LQKENI. The CDR3, as DNA: TGTGCCAGCTCCGCCCCCCCCCGAGAGACCCAGTACTTC. It encodes CASSAPPRETQYF.

This chain connects TRBV18 to TRBJ2-3; 12 bases match TRBD2. Per the germline V gene, CDR1 is KGHSH and CDR2 is LQKENI. The CDR3 is 18 amino acids. With V trimmed by 1 base and J by 5 bases, 10 bases remained unmatched. This CDR3 reads CASSPLELAGGLGDTQYF. In DNA form, the CDR3 reads TGTGCCAGCTCACCACTAGAACTAGCGGGAGGATTGGGAGATACGCAGTATTTT.

This chain joins TRBV9 and TRBJ2-1; no reliable D call. Germline V lookup: CDR1 SGDLS, CDR2 YYNGEE. V lost 0 bases to trimming and J lost 4 bases, with 11 bases between them. CDR3 length: 15 amino acids. CDR3 sequence: CASSVEETIYNEQFF. As DNA, the CDR3 is TGTGCCAGCAGCGTAGAAGAGACCATTTACAATGAGCAGTTCTTC.

The chain is built from TRBV30 and TRBJ1-4; D might be TRBD1 (6 bases). The CDR3 is 14 amino acids. Germline CDR1 and CDR2: GTSNPN and SVGIG (reference sequence). Trimming left V 5 bases short and J 5 bases short, with 15 bases between. The CDR3 here is CAWGFRDINEKLFF. The CDR3 DNA reads TGTGCCTGGGGATTCCGGGACATAAATGAAAAACTGTTTTTT.

The chain combines TRBV4-3 with TRBJ2-3, with TRBD2 as a possible D gene (6 bases). V shed 4 bases and J shed 0 bases, with 11 bases lying between them. This CDR3 spans 15 amino acids. Germline CDR1 and CDR2: LGHNA and YSLEER. CDR3 bases: TGCGCCAGCAGCCGGGAAGGAGGGAGCACAGATACGCAGTATTTT. It codes for CASSREGGSTDTQYF.